This T cell receptor beta chain was observed in a study of blood T cell repertoires in COVID-19 (dated by TCRdb to 2019 to 2021). About the full investigation: Samples from collaborators originated in the United States, Italy and Spain and spanned both the acute and convalescent phases of COVID-19. Subjects who had been exposed to COVID-19, were actively infected with it, or had recovered from it provided the deeply sampled blood TCRbeta repertoires that made up the dataset. HLA class I and class II types, where available, came from metadata supplied by the sample provider rather than from assay-based typing. The material from the prospective study consisted of cDNA or gDNA derived from T cells, B-cell-depleted T cells, or PBMCs. A de-identified subject ID, COVID-19 status, age in years and sex were almost always included in the sample metadata. A freely available public database, intended as a resource for researchers studying the immune response to SARS-CoV-2, is where the repertoires were released. The samples were drawn from the first 160 participants of the ongoing ImmuneRACE study and from about 1,200 subjects provided by 6 global collaborators. Points the paper makes about the study in general: The quantity of clinical and demographic metadata differed by source and by participant and was supplied without curation.

For CDR1 and CDR2, the germline V gene lists SGHVS and FQNEAQ. From the cysteine through the phenylalanine, the CDR3 covers 15 amino acids. The read is trimmed to its CDR3 DNA, 45 bases read in frame from base 1. Deletion took 1 base off V and 6 bases off J, with a span of 15 bases between the germline ends. The collaborating institutions used their own protocols to collect whole blood in K2EDTA tubes. Collaborator samples were shipped for TCRbeta analysis as frozen whole blood, isolated PBMCs, or DNA extracted from either sample type. TCRbeta CDR3 regions were amplified from genomic DNA by means of the immunoSEQ Assay, a bias-controlled multiplex PCR. The authors processed their data as follows. The number of nucleated cells in each sample was estimated by amplification of reference gene primers within the assay. Sequence reads were collapsed and filtered to measure the absolute abundance of every unique TCRbeta CDR3 rearrangement. For each sample, productive Simpson clonality was calculated as the square root of Simpson's diversity index across productive rearrangements. Imported from immuneACCESS, the table was reduced by TCRdb to in-frame sequences with V and J called. These copies leave out some clones; in studies compared against another copy, an unresolved V gene accounts for under half, and the cause of the remainder is not known. From that table come the V and J calls and clone size; the DNA was used to work out D and trimming. The sample table lists approximately 190,000 clones, under 90% of them with a count of one. 6.9% of the sample belongs to the ten largest clones.

Regarding this clone: Its antigen specificity is not known. Base qualities are not provided; no much larger clone lies one nucleotide away.

The chain employs TRBV7-8 and TRBJ1-1, with the D segment identity uncertain. The clonotype was recovered from a man aged 55-75 years with acute or convalescent COVID-19. Specimen: peripheral blood. Read as DNA, the sequence is TGTGCCAGCAGCTTAGTGAAGGGAGGTAGGGCTGAAGCTTTCTTT. Protein translation: CASSLVKGGRAEAFF.